The 5 T cell receptor beta chains presented below share a single source sample, sequenced in a study of OX40 agonist ivuxolimab in advanced cancers. Libraries were prepared by immunoSEQ multiplex PCR; TCRdb keeps only in-frame clonotypes and omits some of them. The sample holds fewer than 75,000 clones, 88% seen once. Source: CD4+ or CD8+ T cells sorted from blood, taken in a trial of the OX40 agonist ivuxolimab. The receptor source for this set is an adult with an advanced solid tumor such as melanoma, head and neck, liver or kidney cancer.

CDR3 loop: CASSQQGWAEAFF. In DNA form, the CDR3 reads TGTGCCAGCTCACAACAGGGGTGGGCTGAAGCTTTCTTT. The V call is TRBV18, the J call TRBJ1-1; 7 nucleotides align to TRBD1. Trimming at V came to 4 bases and at J to 6 bases, leaving 5 bases not matched to a gene. The CDR3 sequence is 13 residues long. Germline V CDR1 and CDR2: KGHSH, LQKENI. The variable domain in full, completed from reference TRBV18 and TRBJ1-1, reads NAGVMQNPRHLVRRRGQEARLRCSPMKGHSHVYWYRQLPEEGLKFMVYLQKENIIDESGMPKERFSAEFPKEGPSILRIQQVVRGDSAAYFCASSQQGWAEAFFGQGTRLTVV.

This clone was detected once. DNA of the CDR3: TGCGCCAGCAGTCCCTTTCCAGATAACCTCTACAATGAGCAGTTCTTC. This codes for CASSPFPDNLYNEQFF. The genes are TRBV23-1 and TRBJ2-1; no definite D call. TRBV23-1 is an ORF, and what it does is uncertain. V was pared by 4 bases and J by 3 bases, with 16 bases between. This CDR3 comprises 16 residues.

The chain joins TRBV19 to TRBJ2-3, with D tentatively TRBD2 (6 bases). The CDR3 is 13 residues long. The germline gives CDR1 LNHDA, CDR2 SQIVND (reference sequence). Trimming left V 7 bases short and J 0 bases short, with 8 bases between. In DNA, the CDR3 is TGTGCCAGTACCGCGGGAAGCACAGATACGCAGTATTTT. Translated: CASTAGSTDTQYF.

The chain employs TRBV28 and TRBJ2-7; 8 bases map to TRBD1. The CDR3 totals 17 residues. V dropped 2 bases and J dropped 3; count of bases not matched to a gene: 12. Germline assignment: CDR1 MDHEN and CDR2 SYDVKM. The CDR3 DNA reads TGTGCCAGCAGTTTAGGTGGACAGGGATCCCTCCTCTACGAGCAGTACTTC. This translates into CASSLGGQGSLLYEQYF.

The chain links TRBV28 to TRBJ2-1, with 9 bases identical to TRBD2. Looked up from germline, CDR1 is MDHEN and CDR2 is SYDVKM. This CDR3 is 12 amino acids long. The CDR3 loop is CVVIAGVDEQFF. Written as DNA, the CDR3 is TGTGTCGTTATAGCGGGAGTGGATGAGCAGTTCTTC.